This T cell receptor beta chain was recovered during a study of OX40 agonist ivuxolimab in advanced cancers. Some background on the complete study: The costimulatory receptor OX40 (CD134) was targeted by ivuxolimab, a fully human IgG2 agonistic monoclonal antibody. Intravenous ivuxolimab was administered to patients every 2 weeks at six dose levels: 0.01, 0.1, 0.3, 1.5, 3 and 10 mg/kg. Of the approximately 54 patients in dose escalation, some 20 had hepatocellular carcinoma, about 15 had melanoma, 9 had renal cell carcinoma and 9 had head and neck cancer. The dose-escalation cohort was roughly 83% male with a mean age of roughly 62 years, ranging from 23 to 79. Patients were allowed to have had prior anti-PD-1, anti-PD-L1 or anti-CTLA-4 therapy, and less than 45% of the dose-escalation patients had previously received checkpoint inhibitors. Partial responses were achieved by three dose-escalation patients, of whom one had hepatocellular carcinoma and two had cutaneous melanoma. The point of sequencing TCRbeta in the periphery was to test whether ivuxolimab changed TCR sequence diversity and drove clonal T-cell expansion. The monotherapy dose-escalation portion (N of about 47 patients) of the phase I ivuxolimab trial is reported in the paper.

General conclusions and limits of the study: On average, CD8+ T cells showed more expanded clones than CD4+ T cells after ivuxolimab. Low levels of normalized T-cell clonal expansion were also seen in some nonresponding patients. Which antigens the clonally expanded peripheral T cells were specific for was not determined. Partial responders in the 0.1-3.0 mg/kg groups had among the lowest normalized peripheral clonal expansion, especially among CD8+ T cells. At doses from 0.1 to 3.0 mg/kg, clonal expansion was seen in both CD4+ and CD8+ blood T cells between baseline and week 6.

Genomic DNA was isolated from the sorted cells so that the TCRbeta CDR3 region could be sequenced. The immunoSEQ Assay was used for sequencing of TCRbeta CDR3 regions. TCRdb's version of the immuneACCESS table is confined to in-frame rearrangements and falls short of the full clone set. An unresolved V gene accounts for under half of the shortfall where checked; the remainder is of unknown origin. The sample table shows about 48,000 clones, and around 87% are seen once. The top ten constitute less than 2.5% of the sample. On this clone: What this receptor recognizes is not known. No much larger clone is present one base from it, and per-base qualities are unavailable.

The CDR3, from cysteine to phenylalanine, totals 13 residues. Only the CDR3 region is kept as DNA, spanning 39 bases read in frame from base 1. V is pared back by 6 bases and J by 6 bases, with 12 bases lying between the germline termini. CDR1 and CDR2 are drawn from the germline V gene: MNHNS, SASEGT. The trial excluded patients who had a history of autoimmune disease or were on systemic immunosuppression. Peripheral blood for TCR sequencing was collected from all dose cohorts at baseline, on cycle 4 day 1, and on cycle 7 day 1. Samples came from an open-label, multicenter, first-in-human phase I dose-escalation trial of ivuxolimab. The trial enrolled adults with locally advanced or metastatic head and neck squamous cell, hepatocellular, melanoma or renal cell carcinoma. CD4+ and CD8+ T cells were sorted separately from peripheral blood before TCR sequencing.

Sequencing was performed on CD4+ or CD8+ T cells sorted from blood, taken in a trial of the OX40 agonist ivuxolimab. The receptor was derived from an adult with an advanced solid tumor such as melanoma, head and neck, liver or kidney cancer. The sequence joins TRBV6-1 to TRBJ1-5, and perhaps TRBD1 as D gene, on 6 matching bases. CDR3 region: CASSPTGRQPQHF. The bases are TGTGCCAGCAGCCCGACAGGACGTCAGCCCCAGCATTTT.